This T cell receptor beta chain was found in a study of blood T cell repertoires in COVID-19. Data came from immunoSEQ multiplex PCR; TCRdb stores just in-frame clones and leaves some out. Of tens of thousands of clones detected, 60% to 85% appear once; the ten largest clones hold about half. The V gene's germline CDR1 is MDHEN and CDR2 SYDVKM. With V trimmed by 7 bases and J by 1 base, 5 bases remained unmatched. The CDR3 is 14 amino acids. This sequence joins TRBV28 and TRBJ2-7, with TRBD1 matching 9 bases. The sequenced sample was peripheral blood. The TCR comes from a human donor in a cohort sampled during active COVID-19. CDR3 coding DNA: TGTGCCAGCACTACCGGGACAGGGTCCTACGAGCAGTACTTC. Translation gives CASTTGTGSYEQYF.